This T cell receptor beta chain appears in the sequencing data of a study of T cells in Graves' hyperthyroidism and ophthalmopathy. To note about this clonotype: Antigen: not known.

V shed 5 bases and J shed 3 bases, with 16 bases lying between them. Germline values: CDR1 LGHNA, CDR2 YNFKEQ. The CDR3 consists of 16 residues. Recently diagnosed hyperthyroidism of less than 2 months' duration affected patients aged 18 to 65. Clinical symptoms, serum thyroxine and TRAb, thyroid ultrasound and orbital computed tomography were used for the diagnoses. Regions amplified from RNA transcripts were the TCR beta CDR3 regions. TCR CDR3 regions were first amplified by RT-PCR with HTBI primers. TCRdb independently ran MiXCR on the multiplex PCR reads; one entry per CDR3 protein. The sample gives roughly 740,000 distinct CDR3 sequences, about 15% of which show up once; about 8.4% is in the top ten. General study findings and limits: Ophthalmopathy was distinguished from stable hyperthyroidism by 13 V-J signatures.

V is TRBV4-2 and J is TRBJ2-2; D possibly uses TRBD1 or TRBD2 (5 bases each). Sequencing was performed on blood. The clonotype was recovered from a man aged 18 to 35 with Graves' hyperthyroidism. CDR3 protein: CASSRTGQGDTGELFF. The CDR3 DNA reads as TGTGCCAGCAGCAGGACTGGGCAAGGGGACACCGGGGAGCTGTTTTTT.